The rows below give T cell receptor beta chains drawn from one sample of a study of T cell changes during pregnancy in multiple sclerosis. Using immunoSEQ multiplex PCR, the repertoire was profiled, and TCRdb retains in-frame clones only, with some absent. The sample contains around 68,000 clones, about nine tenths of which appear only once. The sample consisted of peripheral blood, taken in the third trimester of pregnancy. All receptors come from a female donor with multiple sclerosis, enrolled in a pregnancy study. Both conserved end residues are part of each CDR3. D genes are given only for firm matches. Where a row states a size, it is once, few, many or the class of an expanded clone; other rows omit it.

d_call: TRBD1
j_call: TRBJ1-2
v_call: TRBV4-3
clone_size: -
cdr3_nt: TGCGCCAGCAGCCAAGATAGGGGGACAGCTGGCTACACCTTC
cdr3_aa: CASSQDRGTAGYTF

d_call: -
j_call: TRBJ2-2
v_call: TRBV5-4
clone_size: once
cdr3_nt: TGTGCCAGCAGCTTGGCCATGGGGGCGGGCACCGGGGAGCTGTTTTTT
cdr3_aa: CASSLAMGAGTGELFF

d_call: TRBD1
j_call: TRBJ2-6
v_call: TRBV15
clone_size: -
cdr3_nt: TGTGCCACCAAACACAGGGGGGCAGCTAGTCGCCTACCCTCTGGGGCCAACGTCCTGACTTTC
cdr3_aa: CATKHRGAASRLPSGANVLTF

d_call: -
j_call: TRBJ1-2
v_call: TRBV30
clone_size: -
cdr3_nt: TGTGCCTGGAGTGTAGGGAGAAACTATGGCTACACCTTC
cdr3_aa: CAWSVGRNYGYTF

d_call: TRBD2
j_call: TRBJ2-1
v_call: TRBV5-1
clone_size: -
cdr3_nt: TGCGCCAGCAGCTTCTCGGGAGGCAGCTCCTACAATGAGCAGTTCTTC
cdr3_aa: CASSFSGGSSYNEQFF

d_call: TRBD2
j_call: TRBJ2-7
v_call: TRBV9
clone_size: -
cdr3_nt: TGTGCCAGCAGCGTAAGCGGGGGGGCCTCCTACGAGCAGTACTTC
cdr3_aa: CASSVSGGASYEQYF

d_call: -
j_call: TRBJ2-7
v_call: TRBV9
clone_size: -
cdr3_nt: TGTGCCAGCAGCCCCCGGACTTCCCGCGAGCAGTACTTC
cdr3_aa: CASSPRTSREQYF

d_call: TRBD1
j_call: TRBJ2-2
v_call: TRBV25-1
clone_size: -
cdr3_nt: TGTGCCAGCGGGAACCGGGACAGGAACACCGGGGAGCTGTTTTTT
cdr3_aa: CASGNRDRNTGELFF

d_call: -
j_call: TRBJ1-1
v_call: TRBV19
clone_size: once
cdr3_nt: TGTGCCAGTAGTATCGGGACAGAAGCTTTCTTT
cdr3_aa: CASSIGTEAFF

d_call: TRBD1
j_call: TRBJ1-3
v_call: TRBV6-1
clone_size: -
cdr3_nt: TGTGCCAGCAGTCTACAGGGGAGTCGAAACACCATATATTTT
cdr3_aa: CASSLQGSRNTIYF

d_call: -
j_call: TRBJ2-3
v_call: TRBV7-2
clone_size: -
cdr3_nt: TGTGCCAGCAGAACAGGCACAGATACGCAGTATTTT
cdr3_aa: CASRTGTDTQYF

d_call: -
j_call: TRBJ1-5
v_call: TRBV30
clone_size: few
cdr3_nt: TGTGCCTGGAGTGTACTTATCGGTAATCAGCCCCAGCATTTT
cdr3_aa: CAWSVLIGNQPQHF

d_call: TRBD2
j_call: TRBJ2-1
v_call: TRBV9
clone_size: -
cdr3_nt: TGTGCCAGCAGCGTAGCCTTTGGGGACGTTTCTAGCGGGAGCTCCTACAATGAGCAGTTCTTC
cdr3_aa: CASSVAFGDVSSGSSYNEQFF

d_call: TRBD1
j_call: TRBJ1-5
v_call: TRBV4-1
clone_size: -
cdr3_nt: TGCGCCAGCAGCCAAGATGCCAGGGGGCTTAATCAGCCCCAGCATTTT
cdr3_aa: CASSQDARGLNQPQHF

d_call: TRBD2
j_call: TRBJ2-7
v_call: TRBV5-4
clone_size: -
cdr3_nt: TGTGCCAGCAGCTTGGAGCCAGCGGGGTTATACGAGCAGTACTTC
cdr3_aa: CASSLEPAGLYEQYF

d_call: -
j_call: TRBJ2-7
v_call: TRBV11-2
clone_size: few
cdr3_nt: TGTGCCAGCAGCTTAGCCCTGGACAGTTACTACGAGCAGTACTTC
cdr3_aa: CASSLALDSYYEQYF

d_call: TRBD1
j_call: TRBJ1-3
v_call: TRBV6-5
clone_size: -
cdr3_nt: TGTGCCAGCAGCCCCGGGACAGCCTCTGGAAACACCATATATTTT
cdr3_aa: CASSPGTASGNTIYF

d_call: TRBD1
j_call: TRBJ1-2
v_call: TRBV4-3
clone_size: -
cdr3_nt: TGCGCCAGCAGCCAAGATCAGGGGACAGTTAACTATGGCTACACCTTC
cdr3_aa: CASSQDQGTVNYGYTF

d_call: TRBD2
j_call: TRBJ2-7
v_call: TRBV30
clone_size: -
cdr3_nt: TGTGCCTGGAGCGGGTTTGGGACTAGCGGCGAGTTC
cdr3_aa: CAWSGFGTSGEF

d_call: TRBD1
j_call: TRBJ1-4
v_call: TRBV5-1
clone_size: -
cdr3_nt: TGCGCCAGCAGCTTGGCTGAGGGGGCGCGTGAAAAACTGTTTTTT
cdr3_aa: CASSLAEGAREKLFF

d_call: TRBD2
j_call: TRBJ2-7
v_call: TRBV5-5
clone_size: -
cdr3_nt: TGTGCCAGCAGCCCCGTGAATAGCGGGTTCACCTACGAGCAGTACTTC
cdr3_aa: CASSPVNSGFTYEQYF

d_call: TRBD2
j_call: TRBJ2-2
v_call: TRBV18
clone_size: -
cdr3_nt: TGTGCCAGCTCACCACCGAGCGGGAGGGCCGGGGAGCTGTTTTTT
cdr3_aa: CASSPPSGRAGELFF

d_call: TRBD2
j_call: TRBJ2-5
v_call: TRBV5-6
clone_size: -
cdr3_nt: TGTGCCAGCAGCAGGACTAGGCGGGTAGAGACCCAGTACTTC
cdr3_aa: CASSRTRRVETQYF

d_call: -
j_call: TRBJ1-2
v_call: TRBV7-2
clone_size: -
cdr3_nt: TGTGCCAGCAGCTTAGGTGTCGGGGATGGCTACACCTTC
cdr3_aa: CASSLGVGDGYTF

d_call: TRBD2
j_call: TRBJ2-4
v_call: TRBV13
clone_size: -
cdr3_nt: TGTGCCAGCAGCTTAGGCCGGACTAGCGGGAGGGCCAAAAACATTCAGTACTTC
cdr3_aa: CASSLGRTSGRAKNIQYF

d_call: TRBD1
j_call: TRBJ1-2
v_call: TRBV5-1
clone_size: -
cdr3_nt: TGCGCCAGCAGCGTACGACAGGGTGTTGCTAACTATGGCTACACCTTC
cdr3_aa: CASSVRQGVANYGYTF

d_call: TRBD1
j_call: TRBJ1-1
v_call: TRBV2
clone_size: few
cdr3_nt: TGTGCCAGCACCCTGACAGGGCCTACTGAAGCTTTCTTT
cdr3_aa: CASTLTGPTEAFF

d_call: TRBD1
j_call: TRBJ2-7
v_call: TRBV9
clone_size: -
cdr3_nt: TGTGCCAGCAGCGTCCGGGACAGCTTCTACGAGCAGTACTTC
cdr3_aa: CASSVRDSFYEQYF

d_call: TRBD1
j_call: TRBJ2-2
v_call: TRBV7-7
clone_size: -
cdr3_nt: TGTGCCAGCACGCAGGGGGCGGTGGACACCGGGGAGCTGTTTTTT
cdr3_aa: CASTQGAVDTGELFF

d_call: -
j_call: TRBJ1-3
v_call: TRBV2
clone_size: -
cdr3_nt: TGTGCCAGGTCGACAGGAGACTCTGGAAACACCATATATTTT
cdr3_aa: CARSTGDSGNTIYF

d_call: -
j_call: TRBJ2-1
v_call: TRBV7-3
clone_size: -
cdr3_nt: TGTGCCAGCAGCTTCGATCTAGGGGTTGATGAGCAGTTCTTC
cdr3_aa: CASSFDLGVDEQFF

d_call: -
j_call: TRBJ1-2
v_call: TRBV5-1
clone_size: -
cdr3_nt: TGCGCCAGCAGCTTCAGGGGCGGCGGAGAGGGCTACACCTTC
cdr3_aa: CASSFRGGGEGYTF

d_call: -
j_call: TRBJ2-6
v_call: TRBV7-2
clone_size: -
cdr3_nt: TGTGCCAGCAGCTTAGGAGGAGCTTTCTCTGGGGCCAACGTCCTGACTTTC
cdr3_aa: CASSLGGAFSGANVLTF

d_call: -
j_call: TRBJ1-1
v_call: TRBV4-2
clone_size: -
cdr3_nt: TGTGCCAGCAGCCCAGAGTTTTCGACTGAAGCTTTCTTT
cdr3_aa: CASSPEFSTEAFF

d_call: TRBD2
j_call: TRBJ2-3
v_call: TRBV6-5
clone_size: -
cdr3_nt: TGTGCCAGCAGTTACAGCACTAGCGGGGTCACAGATACGCAGTATTTT
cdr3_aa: CASSYSTSGVTDTQYF

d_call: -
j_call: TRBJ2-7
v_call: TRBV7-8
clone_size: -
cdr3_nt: TGTGCCAGCAGCCTGGGAGGGGGGGCCTACGAGCAGTACTTC
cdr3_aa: CASSLGGGAYEQYF

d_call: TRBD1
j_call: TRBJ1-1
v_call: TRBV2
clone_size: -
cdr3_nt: TGTGCCAGCAGTGAAGCTCGCCAGGGGGTGGAAGCTTTCTTT
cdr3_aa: CASSEARQGVEAFF

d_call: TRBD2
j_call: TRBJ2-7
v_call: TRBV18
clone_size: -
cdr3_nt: TGTGCCAGCTCACCTCTGGGGGGGTACGAGCAGTACTTC
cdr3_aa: CASSPLGGYEQYF

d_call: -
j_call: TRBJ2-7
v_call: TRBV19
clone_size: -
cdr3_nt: TGTGCCAGTCATAAGGAGGGTCACCCCTACGAGCAGTACTTC
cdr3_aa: CASHKEGHPYEQYF

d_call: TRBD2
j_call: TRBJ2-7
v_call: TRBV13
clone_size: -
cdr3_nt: TGTGCCAGCAGCTTCCGGGCCTATAGCGGGAGGTTATACGAGCAGTACTTC
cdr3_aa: CASSFRAYSGRLYEQYF

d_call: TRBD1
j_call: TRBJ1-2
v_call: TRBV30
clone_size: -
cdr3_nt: TGTGCCTGGAGTCCCTTTGGACAGGGGGGGATCTATGGCTACACCTTC
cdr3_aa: CAWSPFGQGGIYGYTF

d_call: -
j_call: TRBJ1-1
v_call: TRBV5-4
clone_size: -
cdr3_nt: TGTGCCAGCAGCTCTCCGGGGAGCGCTGAAGCTTTCTTT
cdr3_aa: CASSSPGSAEAFF

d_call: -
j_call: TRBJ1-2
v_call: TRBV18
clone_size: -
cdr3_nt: TGTGCCAGCTCACCACCGGGTTGGCGCCAGGGCAACTATGGCTACACCTTC
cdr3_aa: CASSPPGWRQGNYGYTF

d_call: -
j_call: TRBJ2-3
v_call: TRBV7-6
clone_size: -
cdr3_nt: TGTGCCAGCAGCTCGGGACTGGTGAACACAGATACGCAGTATTTT
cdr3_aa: CASSSGLVNTDTQYF

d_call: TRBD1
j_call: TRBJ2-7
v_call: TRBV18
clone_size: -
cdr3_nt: TGTGCCAGCTCACCTATGGGACAGAGCTCCTACGAGCAGTACTTC
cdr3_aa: CASSPMGQSSYEQYF

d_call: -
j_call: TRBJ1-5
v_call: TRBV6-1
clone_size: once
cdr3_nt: TGTGCCAGCAGTGACCCAGGGGTCCAGCCCCAGCATTTT
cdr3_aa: CASSDPGVQPQHF

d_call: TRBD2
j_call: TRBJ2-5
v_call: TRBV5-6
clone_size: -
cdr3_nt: TGTGCCAGCAGCTTCCGGGGGGGGGAGACCCAGTACTTC
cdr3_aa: CASSFRGGETQYF

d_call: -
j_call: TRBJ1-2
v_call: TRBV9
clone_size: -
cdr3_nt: TGTGCCAGCAGCACGGACACTAACTATGGCTACACCTTC
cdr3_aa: CASSTDTNYGYTF

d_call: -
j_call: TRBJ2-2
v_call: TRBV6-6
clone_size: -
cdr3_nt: TGTGCCAGCATCCCAGGGTTCACCGGGGAGCTGTTTTTT
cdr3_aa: CASIPGFTGELFF